Following are 16 T cell receptor beta chains from one sample sequenced in a study of blood T cell repertoires in COVID-19. Produced via immunoSEQ multiplex PCR; TCRdb's table is partial and in-frame only. The table lists roughly 80,000 clones, 60% to 85% of them singletons. Sample: peripheral blood. These TCRs come from a human donor in a cohort sampled during active COVID-19.

The chain couples TRBV2 to TRBJ2-4; 7 bases fit TRBD2. This CDR3 is 15 amino acids long. CDR1 is SNHLY and CDR2 is FYNNEI in the germline V gene. V lost 9 bases and J lost 2; bases outside the gene matches: 10. The CDR3 sequence is CASWGGGWTKNIQYF. CDR3 sequence (DNA): TGTGCCAGTTGGGGGGGTGGATGGACCAAAAACATTCAGTACTTC. The whole variable domain, remainder taken from reference TRBV2 and TRBJ2-4, is EPEVTQTPSHQVTQMGQEVILRCVPISNHLYFYWYRQILGQKVEFLVSFYNNEISEKSEIFDDQFSVERPDGSNFTLKIRSTKLEDSAMYFCASWGGGWTKNIQYFGAGTRLSVL.

In its sample, this clone was seen a few times. The gene calls are TRBV7-8 and TRBJ2-7, with 9 nucleotides matching TRBD2. Trimming took 4 bases from V and 3 from J; bases not matched to a gene: 7. Germline loops: CDR1 SGHVS, CDR2 FQNEAQ. There are 15 residues in the CDR3. CDR3 in amino acids: CASSSGPSGVYEQYV. CDR3 nucleotides: TGTGCCAGCAGCTCCGGTCCTAGCGGGGTCTACGAGCAGTACGTC.

The chain is built from TRBV6-1 and TRBJ1-2; 7 nucleotides match TRBD1. The CDR3 is made up of 13 amino acids. The J segment lost 3 bases and the V segment lost 2 bases, leaving 0 bases of the junction unmatched. Germline CDR1 reads MNHNS; CDR2 reads SASEGT. The CDR3: CASSEQGDYGYTF. The CDR3 bases are TGTGCCAGCAGTGAACAGGGGGACTATGGCTACACCTTC.

The chain recombines TRBV7-9 with TRBJ2-3, with 10 nucleotides matching TRBD2. With 3 bases clipped from V and 4 bases from J, the junction kept 13 bases outside the gene matches. The CDR3 contains 18 residues. The germline V gene encodes CDR1 SEHNR and CDR2 FQNEAQ (reference sequence). Here the CDR3 reads CASSFKLAGAGAADTQYF. The CDR3 DNA is TGTGCCAGCAGCTTTAAGCTAGCGGGAGCGGGGGCCGCAGATACGCAGTATTTT.

In DNA, the CDR3 is TGCGCCAGCAGCCAAGAGGGACAGGGGCTGAGGGAGCAGTACTTC. Its translation is CASSQEGQGLREQYF. This chain joins TRBV4-1 and TRBJ2-7; 10 bases are shared with TRBD1. The V and J ends lost 0 bases and 7 bases, in that order; junction bases with no gene match: 6. The CDR3 spans 15 residues. Germline loops: CDR1 MGHRA, CDR2 YSYEKL.

This chain uses TRBV7-8 with TRBJ1-6; weak D call: TRBD1 (5 bases). CDR3 length equals 13 residues. CDR1 is SGHVS and CDR2 is FQNEAQ in the germline V gene. V was clipped by 6 bases and J by 11 bases, with 14 bases between them. In DNA, the CDR3 is TGTGCCAGCAGGCCCAGCGGGGACCCACCCCTCCACTTT. Its translation is CASRPSGDPPLHF.

This clone has only a few counts. The chain links TRBV18 to TRBJ1-4; the match to TRBD1 covers 9 bases. V shed 6 bases, J shed 6 bases, and the junction held 8 bases outside the gene matches. Germline V gene lookup returns CDR1 KGHSH and CDR2 LQKENI. CDR3 size: 15 residues. The CDR3 DNA reads as TGTGCCAGCTCCAGACCGGGACAGGGTGATGAAAAACTGTTTTTT. This codes for CASSRPGQGDEKLFF.

The chain uses TRBV7-2 and TRBJ2-1; tentatively, D is TRBD1 (5 bases). The ends were cut back, 8 bases at V and 2 bases at J, with 16 bases in the middle. This CDR3 spans 15 amino acids. Germline V gene data show CDR1 as SGHTA and CDR2 as FQGNSA. CDR3 in DNA: TGTGCCAGCCGTAAGGGGCCTAGAGCCTACAATGAGCAGTTCTTC. Protein: CASRKGPRAYNEQFF.

The chain couples TRBV2 to TRBJ1-5; D not resolved. Germline CDR1 is SNHLY and CDR2 is FYNNEI. V was pared by 4 bases and J by 0 bases, with 10 bases between. The CDR3 covers 15 residues. CDR3 coding DNA: TGTGCCAGCAGTGGCACAGTATATAGCAATCAGCCCCAGCATTTT. Its translation is CASSGTVYSNQPQHF.

This chain links TRBV7-3 with TRBJ2-5, with 9 bases matching TRBD2. V was clipped by 2 bases and J by 2 bases; unmatched bases: 9. Germline assignment: CDR1 SGHTA and CDR2 FQGTGA. The CDR3 length is 17 residues. The CDR3 DNA reads as TGTGCCAGCAGCTTAGGACTCAGCGGGGGGTTGCAAGAGACCCAGTACTTC. It codes for CASSLGLSGGLQETQYF.

This chain connects TRBV6-2 or TRBV6-3 to TRBJ2-1; TRBD2 agrees at 14 bases. CDR1 is MNHEY, CDR2 SVGEGT, per germline. V was clipped by 0 bases and J by 8 bases; unmatched bases: 15. The CDR3 sequence is 20 residues long. CDR3 region: CASSYSRGPSRLAGGHEQFF. In nucleotides, the CDR3 is TGTGCCAGCAGTTACTCGAGGGGGCCCTCCCGACTAGCGGGAGGGCATGAGCAGTTCTTC.

V usage is TRBV6-5 and J usage is TRBJ1-1; maybe TRBD1 (5 bases). V lost 6 bases, J lost 4 bases, and 12 bases lay in between. Per the germline V gene, CDR1 is MNHEY and CDR2 is SVGAGI. This CDR3 is 13 amino acids long. The CDR3 DNA reads TGTGCCAGCAGCCCCGCAGGGCTCACTGAAGCTTTCTTT. It specifies CASSPAGLTEAFF.

This clone was seen a handful of times. The V call is TRBV7-9, the J call TRBJ1-1, with D hard to call. V dropped 5 bases and J dropped 6 bases, with 13 bases sitting between them. CDR3 length: 13 residues. Germline assignment: CDR1 SEHNR and CDR2 FQNEAQ (reference sequence). CDR3 protein: CASSAHSTAEAFF. The DNA for the CDR3 is TGTGCCAGCAGCGCCCACAGTACCGCTGAAGCTTTCTTT.

The V and J genes are TRBV3-1 (or the pseudogene TRBV3-2) and TRBJ1-1, with D possibly matching TRBD1 (6 bases). Germline values: CDR1 LGHDT, CDR2 YNNKEL (reference sequence). This CDR3 comprises 14 residues. The ends were cut back, 2 bases at V and 6 bases at J, with 13 bases in the middle. This chain's CDR3 is CASSQPSRGAEAFF. The CDR3 DNA is TGTGCCAGCAGCCAACCCAGCAGGGGCGCTGAAGCTTTCTTT.

The chain links TRBV2 to TRBJ1-2, with D possibly TRBD1 on 5 matching bases. The CDR3 loop spans 14 amino acids. Trimming stripped 5 bases from V and 4 bases from J, with 14 bases between. Looked up from germline, CDR1 is SNHLY and CDR2 is FYNNEI. The DNA for the CDR3 is TGTGCCAGCAGTAATGGGGGGAGAGGCTATGGCTACACCTTC. Translated, it gives CASSNGGRGYGYTF. Looking up the rest from reference TRBV2 and TRBJ1-2 gives the full variable domain: EPEVTQTPSHQVTQMGQEVILRCVPISNHLYFYWYRQILGQKVEFLVSFYNNEISEKSEIFDDQFSVERPDGSNFTLKIRSTKLEDSAMYFCASSNGGRGYGYTFGSGTRLTVV.

This clone was observed many times. The V and J genes are TRBV7-6 and TRBJ2-7, with TRBD1 as a possible D gene (6 bases). This CDR3 spans 14 amino acids. In germline, CDR1 is SGHVS, CDR2 FNYEAQ. Trimming cost V 1 base and J 6 bases, with 13 bases left between them. The CDR3 DNA sequence: TGTGCCAGCAGCTTAGGCTCAGGGGATGGCGAGCAGTACTTC. Its protein product is CASSLGSGDGEQYF. The full variable domain, with the rest looked up from reference TRBV7-6 and TRBJ2-7, is GAGVSQSPRYKVTKRGQDVALRCDPISGHVSLYWYRQALGQGPEFLTYFNYEAQQDKSGLPNDRFSAERPEGSISTLTIQRTEQRDSAMYRCASSLGSGDGEQYFGPGTRLTVT.